This T cell receptor beta chain was sequenced in a study of blood T cell repertoires in COVID-19. Clones were read by immunoSEQ multiplex PCR, and TCRdb kept only the in-frame ones, dropping some. Of around 160,000 clones detected, around nine tenths appear once; the ten largest clones hold 1% to 1.5%. Germline assignment: CDR1 DFQATT and CDR2 SNEGSKA (reference sequence). This CDR3 is 11 amino acids long. The ends were cut back, 2 bases at V and 8 bases at J, with 7 bases in the middle. The chain has TRBV20-1 and TRBJ2-4, with D unresolved. The TCR sequence derives from a woman under 40 with acute COVID-19. Input material: PBMCs or T cells enriched from blood (not recorded which). The CDR3 loop reads CSARSGDIQYF. CDR3 nucleotide sequence: TGCAGTGCTAGATCAGGTGACATTCAGTACTTC.